The 30 T cell receptor beta chains below were found in one sample sequenced in a study of shared clonotypes between healthy human individuals. Naive CD8 cells comprised CD45RO-negative, CCR7-positively selected cells, excluding terminally differentiated effector memory CD45RA+ cells. TCRdb keeps only in-frame clones here, not all; method: immunoSEQ multiplex PCR. The sample has just over 2,000,000 clones, about 95% seen once. The sequenced material came from naive CD8+ T cells sorted from blood. All receptors come from a man between 18 and 29 years old in good health.

The rearrangement joins TRBV10-1 to TRBJ2-1; D call uncertain. Looked up from germline, CDR1 is WNHNN and CDR2 is SYGVQD (reference sequence). Trimming pared 11 bases from V and 4 bases from J, leaving 21 bases between. The CDR3 contains 15 residues. CDR3 amino acids: CAPGFHKTQYNEQFF. The CDR3, as DNA: TGCGCCCCCGGTTTCCATAAAACTCAATACAATGAGCAGTTCTTC.

The chain has TRBV27 and TRBJ2-3; D is tentatively TRBD1 or TRBD2 (5 bases each). Trimming took off 3 bases at V and 1 base at J, with 14 bases between the two ends. The germline V gene has CDR1 MNHEY and CDR2 SMNVEV (reference sequence). The CDR3 has 16 amino acids. The CDR3 loop reads CASSFVGVRGTDTQYF. The CDR3 region has the DNA TGTGCCAGCAGTTTTGTGGGGGTGAGGGGCACAGATACGCAGTATTTT.

The chain recombines TRBV2 with TRBJ1-1, with D maybe TRBD1 (5 bases). The CDR3 loop spans 15 amino acids. Between the trimmed V and J ends, which lost 8 bases and 4 bases, there was a span of 20 bases. Germline V gives CDR1 SNHLY, CDR2 FYNNEI. The CDR3 DNA sequence: TGTGCCAGCCATGATGGGGGGGGTAGTCTCACTGAAGCTTTCTTT. Its protein product is CASHDGGGSLTEAFF.

Comment on this clone: One end of the junction is discordant with germline, which a read error may explain. The chain links TRBV6-1 to TRBJ1-6, with TRBD1 as a possible D gene (6 bases). Germline CDR1 reads MNHNS; CDR2 reads SASEGT. The CDR3 extends over 13 amino acids. This CDR3 reads CASILRGDSPLHF. Here the CDR3 DNA reads TGTGCCAGCATCCTGAGGGGGGATTCCCCCCTCCACTTT.

This clone has just one count. This chain uses TRBV6-1 with TRBJ2-1, with 8 bases lining up with TRBD1. From germline, CDR1 is MNHNS and CDR2 SASEGT. The CDR3 is made up of 15 amino acids. V dropped 6 bases and J dropped 2; count of bases not matched to a gene: 6. The CDR3 bases are TGTGCCAGCAGCGTGACAGGGGTACCCTACAATGAGCAGTTCTTC. It yields the protein CASSVTGVPYNEQFF.

The genes are TRBV4-1 and TRBJ2-1, with D tentatively TRBD2 (5 bases). The CDR3 has 17 residues. Germline V gene lookup returns CDR1 MGHRA and CDR2 YSYEKL. The V end lost 2 bases, the J end lost 0 bases, and 14 bases lay between the germline ends. In nucleotides, the CDR3 is TGCGCCAGCAGCCAAATCATGCGCCGGGACTCCTACAATGAGCAGTTCTTC. Its translation: CASSQIMRRDSYNEQFF.

The rearrangement uses TRBV7-1 and TRBJ2-2; tentatively, D is TRBD2 (6 bases). TRBV7-1 is known as an ORF, though its function is uncertain. V dropped 8 bases and J dropped 1 base, with 8 bases sitting between them. The CDR3 contains 13 residues. CDR3 amino acids: CASGRENTGELFF. The CDR3 nucleotides read TGTGCCAGCGGGCGGGAGAACACCGGGGAGCTGTTTTTT.

The chain joins TRBV29-1 to TRBJ1-4; D is possibly TRBD1 (5 bases). The length of the CDR3 is 14 residues. V was pared by 2 bases and J by 7 bases, with 14 bases between. CDR1 and CDR2 from the germline V gene are SQVTM and ANQGSEA. CDR3 sequence: CSVESDPRGEKLFF. Here the CDR3 DNA reads TGCAGCGTTGAATCGGACCCAAGGGGTGAAAAACTGTTTTTT.

This chain connects TRBV2 to TRBJ2-1; 7 bases are a match to TRBD2. CDR1 SNHLY and CDR2 FYNNEI come from the germline V gene. J was trimmed by 4 bases and V by 0 bases; bases with no gene match: 6. The CDR3 covers 16 residues. CDR3 sequence: CASSEALAETYNEQFF. The CDR3 nucleotides read TGTGCCAGCAGTGAAGCTCTAGCGGAGACTTACAATGAGCAGTTCTTC.

This chain uses TRBV29-1 with TRBJ2-1; D gene ambiguous. V lost 4 bases, J lost 2 bases, and 12 bases lay in between. The CDR3 is 14 amino acids. Germline-derived CDR1 and CDR2 are SQVTM and ANQGSEA. The CDR3 DNA sequence: TGCAGCGTTGTAGGCCTAGAGACCTACAATGAGCAGTTCTTC. This gives the protein CSVVGLETYNEQFF.

J is TRBJ2-7 and V is TRBV5-1; the D is unclear. This CDR3 has 14 amino acids. CDR1 and CDR2 (germline): SGHRS, YFSETQ. V shed 0 bases and J shed 0 bases, with 7 bases lying between them. The CDR3 region is CASSLVSHSYEQYF. The CDR3 coding sequence is TGCGCCAGCAGCTTGGTTTCCCACTCCTACGAGCAGTACTTC. Filled out from reference TRBV5-1 and TRBJ2-7, the complete variable domain reads KAGVTQTPRYLIKTRGQQVTLSCSPISGHRSVSWYQQTPGQGLQFLFEYFSETQRNKGNFPGRFSGRQFSNSRSEMNVSTLELGDSALYLCASSLVSHSYEQYFGPGTRLTVT.

This sequence joins TRBV5-4 and TRBJ1-2; D not resolved. Germline V gene lookup returns CDR1 SGHNT and CDR2 YYREEE (reference sequence). The length of the CDR3 is 15 residues. The ends were cut back, 4 bases at V and 1 base at J, with 14 bases in the middle. CDR3 bases: TGTGCCAGCAGCCCCCCAGGCGGGGTTAACTATGGCTACACCTTC. This codes for CASSPPGGVNYGYTF.

In the case of this clone: The same CDR3 can be traced to other DNA sequences in this sample. J is TRBJ2-7 and V is TRBV7-9; D unresolved. CDR3 length equals 14 residues. V lost 3 bases, J lost 0 bases, and 9 bases lay in between. Per germline, CDR1 SEHNR and CDR2 FQNEAQ (reference sequence). In DNA, the CDR3 is TGTGCCAGCAGCTTGGGCAGGTCCTCCTACGAGCAGTACTTC. This translates into CASSLGRSSYEQYF.

This clone was recorded once. CDR3 DNA sequence: TGTGCCAGCAGTGAATATTACAGGGAGGTCACAGATACGCAGTATTTT. It translates to CASSEYYREVTDTQYF. The rearrangement joins TRBV25-1 to TRBJ2-3; the D call may be TRBD1 or TRBD2 (6 bases each). Per germline, CDR1 MGHDK and CDR2 SYGVNS. V lost 0 bases to trimming and J lost 2 bases, with 12 bases between them. This CDR3 region has 16 residues.

In this sample, this clone turned up once. V gene TRBV4-3 combines with J gene TRBJ1-1, with 7 bases matching TRBD1. V dropped 4 bases and J dropped 7; count of bases not matched to a gene: 6. The CDR3 consists of 13 residues. In germline, CDR1 is LGHNA, CDR2 YSLEER. CDR3 residues: CASSPSGDSEAFF. CDR3 DNA sequence: TGCGCCAGCAGCCCCTCCGGGGACAGTGAAGCTTTCTTT.

The chain couples TRBV7-9 to TRBJ2-7; 8 positions agree with TRBD1. Per the germline V gene, CDR1 is SEHNR and CDR2 is FQNEAQ (reference sequence). The junction had 5 bases not matched to a gene; V was cut back by 1 base and J by 3 bases. This CDR3 spans 15 amino acids. The DNA for the CDR3 is TGTGCCAGCAGCTTAGTGGACAGGGTGAACTACGAGCAGTACTTC. Amino acids: CASSLVDRVNYEQYF. Looking up the rest from reference TRBV7-9 and TRBJ2-7 gives the full variable domain: DTGVSQNPRHKITKRGQNVTFRCDPISEHNRLYWYRQTLGQGPEFLTYFQNEAQLEKSRLLSDRFSAERPKGSFSTLEIQRTEQGDSAMYLCASSLVDRVNYEQYFGPGTRLTVT.

The rearrangement links TRBV5-6 to TRBJ2-1; 12 nucleotides line up with TRBD2. The CDR3 extends over 15 amino acids. Per germline, CDR1 SGHDT and CDR2 YYEEEE. With 3 bases clipped from V and 6 bases from J, the junction kept 4 bases outside the gene matches. The CDR3: CASSSGLAGTNEQFF. Here the CDR3 DNA reads TGTGCCAGCAGCTCGGGACTAGCGGGTACCAATGAGCAGTTCTTC.

This sequence joins TRBV11-2 and TRBJ1-1; D might be TRBD1 (5 bases). The V end lost 5 bases, the J end lost 0 bases, and 13 bases lay between the germline ends. CDR3 length: 15 residues. Looked up from germline, CDR1 is SGHAT and CDR2 is FQNNGV. CDR3 loop: CASSTTEGMNTEAFF. As DNA, the CDR3 is TGTGCCAGCAGCACCACAGAGGGGATGAACACTGAAGCTTTCTTT.

The gene calls are TRBV27 and TRBJ2-1; 9 bases map to TRBD2. The J segment lost 10 bases and the V segment lost 0 bases, leaving 16 bases of the junction unmatched. Germline V gene sequence: CDR1 MNHEY, CDR2 SMNVEV (reference sequence). This CDR3 contains 18 residues. The chain's CDR3 is CASSLSRGSGSSLWEQFF. CDR3 DNA sequence: TGTGCCAGCAGTTTATCGAGGGGTAGCGGGAGTTCATTATGGGAGCAGTTCTTC.

The chain carries TRBV5-6 and TRBJ2-7; TRBD2 agrees at 9 bases. This CDR3 comprises 15 residues. Germline values: CDR1 SGHDT, CDR2 YYEEEE. After removal of 0 bases from V and 3 bases from J, the junction contained 4 bases not matched to a gene. CDR3 in amino acids: CASSLGSGGVYEQYF. CDR3 bases: TGTGCCAGCAGCTTGGGTAGCGGGGGCGTCTACGAGCAGTACTTC.

This chain uses TRBV27 with TRBJ2-2; the D gene is possibly TRBD1 (5 bases). Trimming removed 7 bases from V and 8 bases from J, with 20 bases in between. The CDR3 contains 15 residues. CDR1 and CDR2 (germline): MNHEY, SMNVEV (reference sequence). This CDR3 reads CASTPVQGFPGELFF. The CDR3 DNA sequence: TGTGCCAGCACTCCCGTCCAGGGATTCCCTGGGGAGCTGTTTTTT.

CDR3 loop: CAWAPPPGVWGPTGGEQFF. The CDR3 DNA is TGTGCCTGGGCTCCCCCTCCGGGAGTGTGGGGACCCACCGGTGGTGAGCAGTTCTTC. The rearrangement joins TRBV30 to TRBJ2-1, with D possibly matching TRBD2 (6 bases). Trimming removed 5 bases from V and 9 bases from J, with 35 bases in between. This CDR3 comprises 19 residues. The germline CDR1 and CDR2 sequences are GTSNPN and SVGIG (reference sequence).

The chain recombines TRBV7-9 with TRBJ2-7; 8 nucleotides line up with TRBD1. This CDR3 is built from 13 residues. V was pared by 8 bases and J by 3 bases, with 6 bases of the junction left unmatched. Germline CDR1 SEHNR, CDR2 FQNEAQ (reference sequence). For the CDR3, the DNA is TGTGCCAGCTCGGGACAGGCAATCTACGAGCAGTACTTC. This gives the protein CASSGQAIYEQYF.

The chain uses TRBV4-1 and TRBJ2-1; D unresolved. CDR1 and CDR2 (germline): MGHRA, YSYEKL. The CDR3 runs to 14 residues. V was pared by 0 bases and J by 8 bases, with 11 bases between. The CDR3 DNA follows: TGCGCCAGCAGCCAAGACTACCTTGGGGATGAGCAGTTCTTC. Protein product: CASSQDYLGDEQFF.

Remarks on this clone: At the DNA level, this CDR3 is encoded by other sequences in the same sample as well. The chain couples TRBV5-1 to TRBJ2-3, with 9 bases identical to TRBD1. CDR3 size: 15 residues. CDR1 is SGHRS, CDR2 YFSETQ, per germline. The V gene end was trimmed by 3 bases and the J gene end by 4 bases; junction bases not matched to a gene: 6. This chain's CDR3 is CASSSGQGEADTQYF. The CDR3 DNA is TGCGCCAGCAGCTCGGGACAGGGTGAGGCAGATACGCAGTATTTT.

The rearrangement uses TRBV9 and TRBJ2-1; TRBD2 matches 7 bases. The CDR3 runs 16 residues. Trimming removed 2 bases from V and 6 bases from J; junction bases left unmatched: 11. Germline V lookup: CDR1 SGDLS, CDR2 YYNGEE. CDR3: CASSVGPSGVGNEQFF. The CDR3 bases are TGTGCCAGCAGCGTTGGCCCCAGCGGGGTGGGCAATGAGCAGTTCTTC.

This chain connects TRBV14 to TRBJ1-6; D uncertain. This CDR3 contains 16 residues. Between the trimmed V and J ends, which lost 0 bases and 3 bases, there was a span of 9 bases. Germline V CDR1 and CDR2: SGHDN, FVKESK. The CDR3: CASSQDLPHYNSPLHF. Here the CDR3 DNA reads TGTGCCAGCAGCCAAGATCTGCCTCACTATAATTCACCCCTCCACTTT.

The chain links TRBV14 to TRBJ1-1, with 7 bases identical to TRBD1. CDR3 size: 17 residues. Germline V gene lookup returns CDR1 SGHDN and CDR2 FVKESK. V dropped 0 bases and J dropped 0; count of bases not matched to a gene: 7. CDR3 in DNA: TGTGCCAGCAGCCAAGACTTAGGGACAGTAATGAACACTGAAGCTTTCTTT. Protein: CASSQDLGTVMNTEAFF.

V gene TRBV14 combines with J gene TRBJ2-4; maybe TRBD2 (6 bases). The V gene's germline CDR1 is SGHDN and CDR2 FVKESK. The CDR3 spans 16 residues. Trimming removed 4 bases at V and 0 bases at J, with 13 bases between. The CDR3 spells CASSPGTHLAKNIQYF. CDR3 nucleotides: TGTGCCAGCAGCCCCGGGACTCATCTAGCCAAAAACATTCAGTACTTC. The complete variable domain, with remaining parts taken from reference TRBV14 and TRBJ2-4, reads EAGVTQFPSHSVIEKGQTVTLRCDPISGHDNLYWYRRVMGKEIKFLLHFVKESKQDESGMPNNRFLAERTGGTYSTLKVQPAELEDSGVYFCASSPGTHLAKNIQYFGAGTRLSVL.

The gene calls are TRBV28 and TRBJ2-5; no firm D call. Trimming removed 6 bases from V and 0 bases from J, with 11 bases in between. CDR3 size: 14 residues. Looked up from germline, CDR1 is MDHEN and CDR2 is SYDVKM. As DNA, the CDR3 is TGTGCCAGCAGCTACAACTCGGACCAAGAGACCCAGTACTTC. Translated: CASSYNSDQETQYF.